This T cell receptor beta chain was captured by sequencing in a study of blood T cell repertoires in COVID-19. Study-level information: Sources were T cells, B-cell-depleted T cells, or PBMCs; the material itself was cDNA or gDNA.

This CDR3 contains 15 residues. Germline CDR1 and CDR2: LGHDT and YNNKEL (reference sequence). Trimming pared 5 bases from V and 1 base from J, leaving 14 bases between. Repertoires were generated with immunoSEQ multiplex PCR, while TCRdb's copy carries only in-frame clones and drops some. The sample carries some 68,000 clones, 80% to 90% recorded once. This clone was recorded a few times. Sequenced sample: peripheral blood. The clonotype comes from a middle-aged man with acute or convalescent COVID-19. This chain joins TRBV3-1 (or the pseudogene TRBV3-2) and TRBJ2-5; D is ambiguous. The CDR3 nucleotides are TGTGCCAGCAGCTCTGGGCCGGCTGGCCAAGAGACCCAGTACTTC. Translated: CASSSGPAGQETQYF.